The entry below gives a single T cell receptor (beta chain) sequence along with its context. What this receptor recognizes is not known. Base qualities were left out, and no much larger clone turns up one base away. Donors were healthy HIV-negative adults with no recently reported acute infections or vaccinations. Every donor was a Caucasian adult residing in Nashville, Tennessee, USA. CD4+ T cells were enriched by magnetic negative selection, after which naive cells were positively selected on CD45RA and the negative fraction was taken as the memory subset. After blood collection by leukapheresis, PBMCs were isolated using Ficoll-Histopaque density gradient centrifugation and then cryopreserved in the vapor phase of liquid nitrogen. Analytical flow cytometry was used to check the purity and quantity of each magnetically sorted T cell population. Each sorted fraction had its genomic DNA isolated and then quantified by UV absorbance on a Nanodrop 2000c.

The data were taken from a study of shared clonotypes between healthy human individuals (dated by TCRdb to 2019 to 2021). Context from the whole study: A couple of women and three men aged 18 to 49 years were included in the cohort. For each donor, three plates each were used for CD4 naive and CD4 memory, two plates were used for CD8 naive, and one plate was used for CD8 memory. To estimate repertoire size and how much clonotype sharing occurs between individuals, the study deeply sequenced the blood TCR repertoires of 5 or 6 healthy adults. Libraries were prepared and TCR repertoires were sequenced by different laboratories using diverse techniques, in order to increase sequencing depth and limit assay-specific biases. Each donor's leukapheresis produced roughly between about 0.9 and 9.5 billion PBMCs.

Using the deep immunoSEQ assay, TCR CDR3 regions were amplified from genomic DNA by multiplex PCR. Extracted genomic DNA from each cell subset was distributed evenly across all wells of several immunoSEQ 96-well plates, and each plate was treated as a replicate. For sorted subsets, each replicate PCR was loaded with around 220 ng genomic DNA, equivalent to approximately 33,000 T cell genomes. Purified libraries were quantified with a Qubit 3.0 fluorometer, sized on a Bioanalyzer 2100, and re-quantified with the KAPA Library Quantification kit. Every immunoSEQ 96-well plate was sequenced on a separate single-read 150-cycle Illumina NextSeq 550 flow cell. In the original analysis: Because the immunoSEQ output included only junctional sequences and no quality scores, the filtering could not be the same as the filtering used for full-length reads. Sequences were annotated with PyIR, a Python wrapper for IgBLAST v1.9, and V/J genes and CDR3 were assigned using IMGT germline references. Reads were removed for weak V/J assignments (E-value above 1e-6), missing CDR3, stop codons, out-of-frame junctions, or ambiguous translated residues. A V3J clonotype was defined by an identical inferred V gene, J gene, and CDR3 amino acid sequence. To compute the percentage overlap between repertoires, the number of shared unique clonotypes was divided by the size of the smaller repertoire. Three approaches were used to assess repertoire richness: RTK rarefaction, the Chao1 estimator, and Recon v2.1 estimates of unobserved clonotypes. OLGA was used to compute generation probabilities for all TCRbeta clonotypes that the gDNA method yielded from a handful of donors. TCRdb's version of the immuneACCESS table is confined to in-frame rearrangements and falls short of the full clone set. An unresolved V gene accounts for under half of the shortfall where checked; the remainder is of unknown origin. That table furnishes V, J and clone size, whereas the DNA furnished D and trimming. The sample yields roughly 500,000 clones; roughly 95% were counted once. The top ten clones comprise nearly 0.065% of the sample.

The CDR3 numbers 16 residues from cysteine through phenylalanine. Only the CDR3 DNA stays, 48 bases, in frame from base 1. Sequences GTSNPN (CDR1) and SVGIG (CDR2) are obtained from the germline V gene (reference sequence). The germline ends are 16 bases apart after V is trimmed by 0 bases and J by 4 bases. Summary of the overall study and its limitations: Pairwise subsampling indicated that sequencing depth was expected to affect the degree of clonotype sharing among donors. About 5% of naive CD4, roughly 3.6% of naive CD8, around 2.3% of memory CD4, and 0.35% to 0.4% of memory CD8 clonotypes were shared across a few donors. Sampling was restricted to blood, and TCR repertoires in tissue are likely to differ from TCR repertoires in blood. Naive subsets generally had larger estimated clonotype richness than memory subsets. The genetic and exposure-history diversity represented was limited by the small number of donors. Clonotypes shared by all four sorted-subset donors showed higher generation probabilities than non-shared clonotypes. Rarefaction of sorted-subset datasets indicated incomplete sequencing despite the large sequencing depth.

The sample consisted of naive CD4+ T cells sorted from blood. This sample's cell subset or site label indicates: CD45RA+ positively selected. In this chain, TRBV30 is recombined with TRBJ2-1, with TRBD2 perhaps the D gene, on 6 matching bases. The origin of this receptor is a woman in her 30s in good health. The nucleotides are TGTGCCTGGAGTGTACTGGGAGGCGGCCTATACAATGAGCAGTTCTTC. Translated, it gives CAWSVLGGGLYNEQFF.